This T cell receptor (beta chain) comes out of a study of T cells in localized non-small cell lung cancer. Whole-study findings and limits: Longer overall survival associated with higher blood T cell density; shorter survival with higher adjacent-lung clonality. When the top 100 tumor clones were examined, a median approximately 59 of them also appeared in the adjacent lung, which was paired and uninvolved. Tumor showed lower T cell clonality than uninvolved adjacent lung, where it was highest. Heterogeneity within the tumor remains possible, as just one region underwent sequencing.

On this clone itself: Its cognate antigen is unknown.

The table came from immunoSEQ multiplex PCR; TCRdb's copy has only in-frame clones and leaves some out. This sample yields several thousand clones, of which around 40% are seen a single time; 7% to 8% belongs to the top ten. The sequencing used lung tumor tissue, collected before any cancer treatment. The clonotype originates from a man aged 40 to 70 with stage III lung adenocarcinoma.

This CDR3 reads CASSPRGLTSGNTIYF. The CDR3 region has the DNA TGTGCCAGCTCACCACGGGGACTTACCTCTGGAAACACCATATATTTT. V is TRBV18 and J is TRBJ1-3; tentative D call: TRBD1 (5 bases). Germline V lookup: CDR1 KGHSH, CDR2 LQKENI. V was cut by 1 base and J by 0 bases, with 10 bases left in between. The CDR3 runs to 16 residues.